Reported below is one T cell receptor beta chain. Its antigen is not known. The CDR3 sequence is 11 residues long. Germline CDR1 MDHEN, CDR2 SYDVKM. Cells designated naive CD8 were CD45RO-negative and were positively selected for CCR7, with terminally differentiated effector memory CD45RA+ cells excluded. Assay used: immunoSEQ multiplex PCR; TCRdb lists only in-frame clones, some missing. The data hold around 2,000,000 clones, with 85% to 95% observed a single time. The data were taken from a study of shared clonotypes between healthy human individuals. General study points: Rarefaction demonstrated incomplete sorted-subset sequencing despite large depth.

The TCR originated in a young man in good health. The material sequenced was naive CD8+ T cells sorted from blood. V usage is TRBV28 and J usage is TRBJ2-7; D is unresolved. The CDR3 DNA reads TGTGCATGCAGAGATTCCTACGAGCAGTACTTC. Amino acids: CACRDSYEQYF.